This passage covers 14 T cell receptor beta chains from one sample sequenced in a study of Graves' ophthalmopathy and Graves' hyperthyroidism listed by TCRdb under 2018. TCRdb names Illumina HiSeq 2000 as the instrument used. For repertoire sequencing, TCR beta CDR3 regions were amplified from RNA transcripts. A first-round RT-PCR used HTBI primers with the Qiagen OneStep RT-PCR kit, followed by a second-round multiplex PCR, size selection and purification. TCRdb redid the processing of the public reads, applying fastp at Q25 and MiXCR, and retained in-frame beta chains. Every CDR3 protein is listed once, alongside the most common genes and DNA of its rows. For this sample there are approximately 540,000 distinct CDR3 sequences; just under 40% appear just once. Of the sample, roughly 4.5% is held by the ten largest clones. Sequenced sample: peripheral blood or thyroid tissue (not recorded which). The receptors shown here come from an adult man with Graves' hyperthyroidism.

This clonotype was detected ten times or more. V gene TRBV19 combines with J gene TRBJ2-5; TRBD1 might be the D (6 bases). Trimming stripped 7 bases from V and 5 bases from J, with 14 bases between. Germline V gene data show CDR1 as LNHDA and CDR2 as SQIVND (reference sequence). The length of the CDR3 is 13 residues. CDR3 protein: CASNRDMGETQYF. CDR3 nucleotide sequence: TGTGCCAGTAACCGGGACATGGGGGAGACCCAGTACTTC.

This clonotype occurred many times. This chain links TRBV12-3 or TRBV12-4 with TRBJ2-7, with D possibly TRBD2 on 6 matching bases. The CDR3 loop spans 14 amino acids. V lost 7 bases, J lost 4 bases, and 17 bases lay in between. As DNA, the CDR3 is TGTGCCAGCAAAAGTACGGGAGCTCTTTACGAGCAGTACTTC. Translating it yields CASKSTGALYEQYF.

This chain joins TRBV20-1 and TRBJ2-2, with TRBD1 identical over 7 bases. Losses at the gene ends were 4 bases for V and 1 base for J; bases not matched to a gene: 3. Per germline, CDR1 DFQATT and CDR2 SNEGSKA (reference sequence). This CDR3 region has 14 residues. CDR3 in DNA: TGCAGTGCTACTGGGGACAGGAACACCGGGGAGCTGTTTTTT. Protein sequence: CSATGDRNTGELFF.

The chain links TRBV2 to TRBJ2-7, with 11 bases aligning to TRBD1. The V segment lost 7 bases and the J segment 3 bases; nucleotides outside the gene matches: 8. CDR3 length: 15 residues. In germline, CDR1 is SNHLY, CDR2 FYNNEI. The CDR3 is CASKFGDRGDYEQYF. The CDR3 DNA follows: TGTGCCAGCAAGTTTGGGGACAGGGGGGACTACGAGCAGTACTTC.

Points on this clonotype: One junction end disagrees with the germline gene, perhaps due to a read error. This chain connects TRBV29-1 to TRBJ2-2; possible D gene TRBD1, 6 bases. CDR1 and CDR2 (germline): SQVTM, ANQGSEA. This CDR3 has 19 amino acids. The CDR3: CASKGRGRPPRGGAGELFF. In nucleotides, the CDR3 is TGTGCCAGTAAAGGCAGGGGTAGACCCCCCCGAGGGGGTGCCGGGGAGCTGTTTTTT.

As to this clonotype: A much bigger clone sits one base away, suggesting this may be a read error. The V call is TRBV7-2, the J call TRBJ1-1; tentatively, D is TRBD1 (5 bases). From germline, CDR1 is SGHTA and CDR2 FQGNSA. The CDR3 is 14 residues long. This chain's CDR3 is CAGSQGDGNTEAFF. As DNA, the CDR3 is TGTGCCGGCAGCCAGGGAGACGGGAACACTGAAGCTTTCTTT.

This clonotype was seen repeatedly, ten times or more. The chain carries TRBV7-9 and TRBJ2-2; possible D gene TRBD2, 6 bases. This CDR3 comprises 14 residues. Trimming took 7 bases from V and 2 from J, leaving 11 bases between them. Germline loops: CDR1 SEHNR, CDR2 FQNEAQ (reference sequence). CDR3 amino acids: CASNDGGNTGELFF. DNA for the CDR3: TGTGCCAGCAACGACGGGGGAAACACCGGGGAGCTGTTTTTT.

There are many counts of this clonotype. The J gene is TRBJ1-3, the V gene TRBV29-1; 8 bases align to TRBD1. CDR3 size: 13 residues. V shed 5 bases and J 2 bases; nucleotides not matched to a gene: 2. The germline V gene encodes CDR1 SQVTM and CDR2 ANQGSEA. The CDR3 sequence is CSVIQGAGNTIYF. The CDR3 DNA follows: TGCAGCGTTATACAGGGGGCTGGAAACACCATATATTTT.

The chain is built from TRBV19 and TRBJ2-3, with unresolved D. Germline V CDR1 and CDR2: LNHDA, SQIVND (reference sequence). The length of the CDR3 is 12 residues. Trimming took off 6 bases at V and 6 bases at J, with 10 bases between the two ends. CDR3 loop: CASRNMADTQYF. DNA of the CDR3: TGTGCCAGTAGAAATATGGCGGATACGCAGTATTTT.

This clonotype appeared many times. This chain connects TRBV5-1 to TRBJ1-5; 9 bases map to TRBD1. The germline CDR1 and CDR2 sequences are SGHRS and YFSETQ. The J segment lost 3 bases and the V segment lost 5 bases, leaving 6 bases of the junction unmatched. The CDR3 runs 15 residues. In DNA, the CDR3 is TGCGCCAGCAGGCTAGGACAGGGGACCAATCAGCCCCAGCATTTT. It translates to CASRLGQGTNQPQHF. Supplemented by reference TRBV5-1 and TRBJ1-5, the full variable domain reads KAGVTQTPRYLIKTRGQQVTLSCSPISGHRSVSWYQQTPGQGLQFLFEYFSETQRNKGNFPGRFSGRQFSNSRSEMNVSTLELGDSALYLCASRLGQGTNQPQHFGDGTRLSIL.

The table lists this clonotype with many counts. The rearrangement joins TRBV19 to TRBJ2-7; TRBD2 agrees at 7 bases. Germline V lookup: CDR1 LNHDA, CDR2 SQIVND (reference sequence). V was pared by 3 bases and J by 6 bases, with 8 bases of the junction left unmatched. The CDR3 extends over 14 amino acids. CDR3 sequence reads: CASSIPGLLPEQYF. For the CDR3, the DNA is TGTGCCAGTAGTATTCCGGGACTACTCCCCGAGCAGTACTTC.

Points on this clonotype: At one of its ends the junction is not consistent with the germline gene, which may arise from a read error. The gene calls are TRBV7-9 and TRBJ2-7, with 11 positions matching TRBD1. The length of the CDR3 is 14 residues. The germline V gene encodes CDR1 SEHNR and CDR2 FQNEAQ (reference sequence). CDR3 amino acids: CASSFRDRGYGQYF. CDR3 bases: TGTGCCAGCAGCTTCCGGGACAGGGGGTACGGGCAGTACTTC.

This clonotype was observed at least ten times. This sequence joins TRBV5-1 and TRBJ2-7; no clear D. The CDR3 is 15 residues long. The germline CDR1 and CDR2 sequences are SGHRS and YFSETQ. V was cut by 0 bases and J by 0 bases, with 10 bases left in between. The DNA of the CDR3 is TGCGCCAGCAGCTTGGCCCAGCTAGACTCCTACGAGCAGTACTTC. The encoded protein is CASSLAQLDSYEQYF.

A remark on this clonotype: A clone one base away is much larger, so this may be a read error. The V and J genes are TRBV5-4 and TRBJ2-5, with 9 bases matching TRBD2. This CDR3 has 13 amino acids. Germline CDR1 and CDR2: SGHNT and YYREEE (reference sequence). Unmatched junction bases numbered 9, after V lost 10 bases and J lost 5 bases. The CDR3 loop is CAGGGRAGETQYF. DNA for the CDR3: TGTGCCGGTGGCGGGAGGGCCGGGGAGACCCAGTACTTC. Full variable domain (rest looked up from reference TRBV5-4 and TRBJ2-5): ETGVTQSPTHLIKTRGQQVTLRCSSQSGHNTVSWYQQALGQGPQFIFQYYREEENGRGNFPPRFSGLQFPNYSSELNVNALELDDSALYLCAGGGRAGETQYFGPGTRLLVL.